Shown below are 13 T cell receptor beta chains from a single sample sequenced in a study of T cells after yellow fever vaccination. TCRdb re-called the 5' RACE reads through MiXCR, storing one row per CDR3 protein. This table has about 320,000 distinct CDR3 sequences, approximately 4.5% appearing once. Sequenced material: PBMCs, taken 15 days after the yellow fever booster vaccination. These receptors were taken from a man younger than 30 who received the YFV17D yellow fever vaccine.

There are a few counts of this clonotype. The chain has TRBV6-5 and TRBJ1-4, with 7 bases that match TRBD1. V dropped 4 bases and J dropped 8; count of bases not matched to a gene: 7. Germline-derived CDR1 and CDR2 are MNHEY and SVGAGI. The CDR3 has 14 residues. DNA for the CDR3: TGTGCCAGCAGTTTACAGGGGCCCATGGAAAAACTGTTTTTT. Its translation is CASSLQGPMEKLFF.

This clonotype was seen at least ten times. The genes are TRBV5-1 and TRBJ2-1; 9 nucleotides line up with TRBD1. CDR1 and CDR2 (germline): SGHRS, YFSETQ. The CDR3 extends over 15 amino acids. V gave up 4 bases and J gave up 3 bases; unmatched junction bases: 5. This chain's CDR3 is CASSRTGGDYNEQFF. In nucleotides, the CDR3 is TGCGCCAGCAGCCGTACAGGGGGCGACTACAATGAGCAGTTCTTC.

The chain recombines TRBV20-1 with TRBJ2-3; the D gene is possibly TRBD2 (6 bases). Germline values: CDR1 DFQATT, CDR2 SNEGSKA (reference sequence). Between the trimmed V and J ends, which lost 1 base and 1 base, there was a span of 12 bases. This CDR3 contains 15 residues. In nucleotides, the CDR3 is TGCAGTGCTAGAGTTTGGAGGGATCGCACAGATACGCAGTATTTT. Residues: CSARVWRDRTDTQYF.

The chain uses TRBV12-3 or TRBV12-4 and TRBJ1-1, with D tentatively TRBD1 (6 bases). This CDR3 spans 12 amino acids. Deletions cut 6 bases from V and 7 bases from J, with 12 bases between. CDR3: CASSPTRGEAFF. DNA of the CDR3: TGTGCCAGCAGCCCAACCAGGGGTGAAGCTTTCTTT.

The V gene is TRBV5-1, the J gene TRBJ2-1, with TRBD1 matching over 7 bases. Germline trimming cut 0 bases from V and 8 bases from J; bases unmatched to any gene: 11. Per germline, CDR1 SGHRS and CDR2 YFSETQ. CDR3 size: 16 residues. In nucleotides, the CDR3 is TGCGCCAGCAGCTTGGTCCCGACAGGGAATTCGTATGAGCAGTTCTTC. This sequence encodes CASSLVPTGNSYEQFF.

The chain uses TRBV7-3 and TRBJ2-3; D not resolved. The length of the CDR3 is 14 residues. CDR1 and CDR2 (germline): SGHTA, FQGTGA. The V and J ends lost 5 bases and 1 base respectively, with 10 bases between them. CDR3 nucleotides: TGTGCCAGCAGCCCAGAACTTCGCACAGATACGCAGTATTTT. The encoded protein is CASSPELRTDTQYF. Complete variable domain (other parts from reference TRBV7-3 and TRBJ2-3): GAGVSQTPSNKVTEKGKYVELRCDPISGHTALYWYRQSLGQGPEFLIYFQGTGAADDSGLPNDRFFAVRPEGSVSTLKIQRTERGDSAVYLCASSPELRTDTQYFGPGTRLTVL.

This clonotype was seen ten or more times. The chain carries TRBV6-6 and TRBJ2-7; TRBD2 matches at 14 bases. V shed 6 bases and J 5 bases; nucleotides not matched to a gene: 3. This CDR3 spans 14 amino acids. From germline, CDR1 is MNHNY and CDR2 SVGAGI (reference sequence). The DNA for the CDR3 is TGTGCCAGCAGCGGGACTAGCGGGGGCCACGAGCAGTACTTC. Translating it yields CASSGTSGGHEQYF.

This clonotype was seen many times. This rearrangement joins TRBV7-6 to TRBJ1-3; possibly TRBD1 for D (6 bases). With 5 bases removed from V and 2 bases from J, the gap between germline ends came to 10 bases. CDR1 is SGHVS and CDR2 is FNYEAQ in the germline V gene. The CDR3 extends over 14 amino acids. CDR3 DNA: TGTGCCAGCAGCGAGGCAGGGGCTGGAAACACCATATATTTT. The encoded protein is CASSEAGAGNTIYF.

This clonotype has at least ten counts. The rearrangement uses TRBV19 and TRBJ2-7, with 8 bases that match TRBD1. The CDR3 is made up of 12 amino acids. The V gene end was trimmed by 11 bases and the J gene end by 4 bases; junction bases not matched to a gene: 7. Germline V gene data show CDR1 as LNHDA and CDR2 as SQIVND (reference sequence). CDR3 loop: CAGRQGRYEQYF. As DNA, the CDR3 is TGTGCCGGCCGACAGGGGCGGTACGAGCAGTACTTC. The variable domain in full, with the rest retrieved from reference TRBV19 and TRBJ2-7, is DGGITQSPKYLFRKEGQNVTLSCEQNLNHDAMYWYRQDPGQGLRLIYYSQIVNDFQKGDIAEGYSVSREKKESFPLTVTSAQKNPTAFYLCAGRQGRYEQYFGPGTRLTVT.

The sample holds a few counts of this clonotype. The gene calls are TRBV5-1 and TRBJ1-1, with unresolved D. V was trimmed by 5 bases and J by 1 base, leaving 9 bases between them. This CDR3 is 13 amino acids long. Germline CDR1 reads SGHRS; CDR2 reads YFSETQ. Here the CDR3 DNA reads TGCGCCAGCAGACCTCACGAGAACACTGAAGCTTTCTTT. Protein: CASRPHENTEAFF.

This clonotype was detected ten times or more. The DNA of the CDR3 is TGTGCCAGCAGAGAAGACGGAACGCGGGGCTACACCTTC. Its protein product is CASREDGTRGYTF. The rearrangement joins TRBV6-5 to TRBJ1-2; D gene uncertain. This CDR3 contains 13 residues. Per the germline V gene, CDR1 is MNHEY and CDR2 is SVGAGI. The V end lost 6 bases, the J end lost 8 bases, and 16 bases lay between the germline ends.

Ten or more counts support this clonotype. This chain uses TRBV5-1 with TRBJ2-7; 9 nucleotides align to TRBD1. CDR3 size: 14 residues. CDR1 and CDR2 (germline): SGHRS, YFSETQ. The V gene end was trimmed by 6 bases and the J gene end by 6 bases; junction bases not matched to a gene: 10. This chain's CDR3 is CASTLQGAISEQYF. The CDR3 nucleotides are TGCGCCAGCACCCTACAGGGGGCGATTAGCGAGCAGTACTTC.

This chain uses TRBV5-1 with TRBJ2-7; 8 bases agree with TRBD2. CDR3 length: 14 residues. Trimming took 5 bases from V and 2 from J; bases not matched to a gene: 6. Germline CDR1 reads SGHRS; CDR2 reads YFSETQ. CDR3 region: CASSGAGAAYEQYV. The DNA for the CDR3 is TGCGCCAGCAGTGGAGCGGGGGCCGCCTACGAGCAGTACGTC.